This T cell receptor (beta chain) comes out of a study of blood T cell repertoires in COVID-19. Turning to the study itself: The United States, Italy and Spain supplied acute and convalescent COVID-19 samples. The cDNA or gDNA used as material had been derived from T cells, B-cell-depleted T cells, or PBMCs.

In the source study's methods: Nucleated cell counts were estimated from reference gene primer amplification. Measured with immunoSEQ multiplex PCR; TCRdb has only the in-frame clones, and not every one. V and J calls and clone size are copied from that table; D and trimming were computed from the DNA. There are fewer than 100,000 clones in the sample; roughly 77% occur only once, and 24% lies in the top ten. Germline V gene sequence: CDR1 SGHRS, CDR2 YFSETQ. The J segment lost 2 bases and the V segment lost 7 bases, leaving 5 bases of the junction unmatched. The CDR3 has 14 amino acids. The rearrangement uses TRBV5-1 and TRBJ2-7; 11 bases fit TRBD2. The receptor was isolated from a human donor in a cohort sampled during active COVID-19. Material: peripheral blood. CDR3 region: CASAGTSGTYEQYF. The CDR3 nucleotides are TGCGCCAGCGCCGGGACTAGCGGAACCTACGAGCAGTACTTC.